This TCR beta chain was retrieved from a study of T cell changes during pregnancy in multiple sclerosis. This clone was observed once. Profiling relied on immunoSEQ multiplex PCR, and the TCRdb table lists in-frame clones only, not all of them. Of about 43,000 clones in the sample, roughly 93% were seen once. Germline V gives CDR1 SNHLY, CDR2 FYNNEI. The CDR3 length is 14 residues. J lost 2 bases, V lost 6 bases, and 4 bases had no gene match. Sequencing input: PBMCs (not recorded whether the cells were cultured). V usage is TRBV2 and J usage is TRBJ1-3, with 7 bases fitting TRBD1. The source is a female donor with multiple sclerosis, enrolled in a pregnancy study. CDR3 nucleotides: TGTGCCAGCAGAGACGACAGGGCTGGAAACACCATATATTTT. Its translation is CASRDDRAGNTIYF. Together with reference TRBV2 and TRBJ1-3, the CDR3 gives the full variable domain: EPEVTQTPSHQVTQMGQEVILRCVPISNHLYFYWYRQILGQKVEFLVSFYNNEISEKSEIFDDQFSVERPDGSNFTLKIRSTKLEDSAMYFCASRDDRAGNTIYFGEGSWLTVV.